This TCR beta chain appears in the sequencing data of a study of blood T cells in healthy people across ages. About the study: Capturing about one barcoded beta molecule per two T cells was achieved by template switching.

Ranging in age from about 6 to 100, the donors were healthy Caucasian individuals from Russia. This clonotype was seen many times. The antigen remains undetermined. Regarding the study as a whole: Researchers report that TCR beta diversity correlated strongly with naive T cell percentage. Researchers judged that diversity estimates from one million T cells fell short of true values.

A sample-barcoded 5' primer and a J-beta primer mix were used in a second PCR of about 7 to 12 cycles. A single record per CDR3 protein comes from TCRdb applying MiXCR to the 5' RACE reads. The data show 1.8 million or so distinct CDR3 sequences, 39% seen once. The receptor's source is a human donor in good health. Material: blood.

DNA of the CDR3: TGTGCCAGCAGCCCCGGACGGTTCACTGAAGCTTTCTTT. It specifies CASSPGRFTEAFF. The rearrangement uses TRBV6-5 and TRBJ1-1; D gene uncertain. The germline V gene encodes CDR1 MNHEY and CDR2 SVGAGI. V lost 6 bases and J lost 4, with 12 bases in between. The CDR3 is 13 residues long.